This record looks at one TCR beta chain sequence and its context. The entry originates in a study of T cell changes during pregnancy in multiple sclerosis. Produced via immunoSEQ multiplex PCR; TCRdb's table is partial and in-frame only. The table has about 55,000 clones, over 80% seen once. The specimen was CD4+ T cells from peripheral blood mononuclear cells, collected in the first trimester of pregnancy. The source of this sequence is a female donor with multiple sclerosis, enrolled in a pregnancy study.

The CDR3 DNA follows: TGTGCCTGGAGTGTCAGCGGGAGGGCCAATACGCAGTATTTT. Its protein product is CAWSVSGRANTQYF. The chain uses TRBV30 and TRBJ2-3; 10 nucleotides align to TRBD2. Germline-derived CDR1 and CDR2 are GTSNPN and SVGIG (reference sequence). Germline trimming cut 0 bases from V and 7 bases from J; bases unmatched to any gene: 4. This CDR3 is built from 14 residues.